This T cell receptor (beta chain) was sequenced for a study of blood T cell repertoires in COVID-19. Study-wide context: Sites across the United States, Italy and Spain contributed samples from acute and convalescent COVID-19. PBMCs, B-cell-depleted T cells, or T cells provided the cDNA or gDNA that made up the material.

This CDR3 is built from 11 residues. V lost 2 bases to trimming and J lost 5 bases, with 4 bases between them. Germline CDR1 and CDR2: GTSNPN and SVGIG (reference sequence). The data were produced by immunoSEQ multiplex PCR, yet TCRdb's version contains in-frame clones alone and is incomplete. The sample consists of about 190,000 clones, nearly 90% of them appearing once. The clonotype comes from a man aged 45 to 65 with acute or convalescent COVID-19. Sequencing used peripheral blood. This chain connects TRBV30 to TRBJ2-1, with D uncertain. The CDR3 spells CAWSYNNEQFF. In DNA form, the CDR3 reads TGTGCCTGGAGTTACAACAATGAGCAGTTCTTC.